These 30 T cell receptor beta chains were all obtained from the same sample, sequenced in a study of T cell responses to AZD1222 COVID-19 vaccine. Measured with immunoSEQ multiplex PCR; TCRdb has only the in-frame clones, and not every one. The table records about 92,000 clones, 80% to 90% of them present only once. The starting material was peripheral blood, obtained on day 0 of MenACWY control vaccination. Source of these receptors: an adult in good health.

The chain employs TRBV7-2 and TRBJ2-1, with 12 nucleotides matching TRBD2. The CDR3 extends over 17 amino acids. V dropped 4 bases and J dropped 9; count of bases not matched to a gene: 13. Germline CDR1 SGHTA, CDR2 FQGNSA. In DNA form, the CDR3 reads TGTGCCAGCAGCTCGACTAGCGGGGGTTCCCGGATGCGTGAGCAGTTCTTC. Protein sequence: CASSSTSGGSRMREQFF. Full variable domain (outside the CDR3, taken from reference TRBV7-2 and TRBJ2-1): GAGVSQSPSNKVTEKGKDVELRCDPISGHTALYWYRQSLGQGLEFLIYFQGNSAPDKSGLPSDRFSAERTGGSVSTLTIQRTQQEDSAVYLCASSSTSGGSRMREQFFGPGTRLTVL.

This clone was detected once. Here the CDR3 reads CASGPRDTEAFF. The DNA for the CDR3 is TGTGCTAGTGGCCCCCGGGACACTGAAGCTTTCTTT. V is TRBV12-5 and J is TRBJ1-1; D uncertain. Germline lookup yields CDR1 LGHNT and CDR2 FRNRAP. The V and J ends lost 6 bases and 3 bases respectively, with 8 bases between them. The CDR3 spans 12 residues.

This chain uses TRBV30 with TRBJ2-6, with D perhaps TRBD1 (6 bases). In germline, CDR1 is GTSNPN, CDR2 SVGIG (reference sequence). The ends were cut back, 2 bases at V and 0 bases at J, with 17 bases in the middle. The CDR3 is 18 amino acids. The chain's CDR3 is CAWSSQGILTSGANVLTF. As DNA, the CDR3 is TGTGCCTGGAGTTCACAGGGCATATTAACCTCTGGGGCCAACGTCCTGACTTTC.

V is TRBV5-4 and J is TRBJ1-5; TRBD1 is a possible D gene (6 bases). V gave up 1 base and J gave up 3 bases, with 8 bases separating them. This CDR3 is 14 amino acids long. Germline lookup yields CDR1 SGHNT and CDR2 YYREEE (reference sequence). CDR3 amino acids: CASSLTGTNQPQHF. The CDR3 coding sequence is TGTGCCAGCAGCTTGACAGGGACCAATCAGCCCCAGCATTTT.

This chain joins TRBV28 and TRBJ1-5; D might be TRBD1 (5 bases). The CDR3 consists of 15 residues. Trimming stripped 5 bases from V and 6 bases from J, with 17 bases between. CDR1 and CDR2 from the germline V gene are MDHEN and SYDVKM. CDR3 sequence (DNA): TGTGCCAGCAGTCGGCCGGGAGGGGCAGTTCAGCCCCAGCATTTT. Its protein product is CASSRPGGAVQPQHF. The full variable domain, completed using reference TRBV28 and TRBJ1-5, is DVKVTQSSRYLVKRTGEKVFLECVQDMDHENMFWYRQDPGLGLRLIYFSYDVKMKEKGDIPEGYSVSREKKERFSLILESASTNQTSMYLCASSRPGGAVQPQHFGDGTRLSIL.

This clone came up a few times. The rearrangement links TRBV20-1 to TRBJ2-1, with a tentative D call TRBD2 (5 bases). Germline values: CDR1 DFQATT, CDR2 SNEGSKA (reference sequence). This CDR3 spans 11 amino acids. V dropped 1 base and J dropped 8 bases, with 6 bases sitting between them. For the CDR3, the DNA is TGCAGTGCTAGAGGGGAGTATGAGCAGTTCTTC. As protein: CSARGEYEQFF.

The V gene is TRBV6-1, the J gene TRBJ2-1; 8 bases agree with TRBD2. CDR3 size: 15 residues. With 1 base clipped from V and 4 bases from J, the junction kept 3 bases outside the gene matches. Germline-derived CDR1 and CDR2 are MNHNS and SASEGT. CDR3 loop: CASSEDGGVYNEQFF. The CDR3 coding sequence is TGTGCCAGCAGTGAAGACGGGGGGGTGTACAATGAGCAGTTCTTC.

The rearrangement joins TRBV6-5 to TRBJ2-1; no clear D gene. Germline assignment: CDR1 MNHEY and CDR2 SVGAGI. CDR3 length: 13 residues. Between the trimmed V and J ends, which lost 7 bases and 4 bases, there was a span of 11 bases. CDR3 DNA sequence: TGTGCCAGCACCCAGGTACGATACAATGAGCAGTTCTTC. Its translation: CASTQVRYNEQFF.

The rearrangement joins TRBV4-3 to TRBJ1-5; maybe TRBD1 (6 bases). V dropped 0 bases and J dropped 6 bases, with 9 bases sitting between them. The CDR3 spans 14 residues. The germline V gene encodes CDR1 LGHNA and CDR2 YSLEER. The CDR3 sequence is CASSQDRGAQPQHF. The DNA of the CDR3 is TGCGCCAGCAGCCAAGATAGGGGGGCTCAGCCCCAGCATTTT.

This clone appeared once. The genes are TRBV11-3 and TRBJ2-1, with D possibly matching TRBD2 (6 bases). The V end was cut by 1 base, the J end by 7 bases, with 14 bases between. The length of the CDR3 is 15 residues. The germline gives CDR1 SGHNT, CDR2 YENEEA. CDR3 sequence (DNA): TGTGCCAGCAGCTTAGCTTCGGCAGGGAGGAATGAGCAGTTCTTC. This translates into CASSLASAGRNEQFF.

V usage is TRBV3-1 (or the pseudogene TRBV3-2) and J usage is TRBJ2-1, with 7 bases matching TRBD2. The CDR3 has 18 residues. Unmatched junction bases numbered 18, after V lost 4 bases and J lost 6 bases. Per germline, CDR1 LGHDT and CDR2 YNNKEL (reference sequence). CDR3: CASSPQPSTGGVGNEQFF. The CDR3 DNA sequence: TGTGCCAGCAGCCCCCAACCGAGTACGGGGGGTGTGGGCAATGAGCAGTTCTTC.

The J gene is TRBJ2-7, the V gene TRBV6-1; TRBD1 is a possible D gene (6 bases). Germline CDR1 reads MNHNS; CDR2 reads SASEGT. The CDR3 has 15 residues. Trimming pared 1 base from V and 5 bases from J, leaving 15 bases between. For the CDR3, the DNA is TGTGCCAGCAGTGAAGGCCCGGGACATATCAACGAGCAGTACTTC. Its protein is CASSEGPGHINEQYF.

V and J are TRBV10-3 and TRBJ2-3; D might be TRBD1 (5 bases). CDR1 and CDR2 (germline): ENHRY, SYGVKD. This CDR3 has 14 residues. Deletions cut 6 bases from V and 4 bases from J, with 14 bases between. The CDR3 loop is CAIRGASTSDTQYF. In DNA, the CDR3 is TGTGCCATCAGAGGGGCCTCGACTTCAGATACGCAGTATTTT.

The V and J genes are TRBV28 and TRBJ2-7; 11 bases are a match to TRBD1. There are 16 residues in the CDR3. With V trimmed by 2 bases and J by 5 bases, 8 bases remained unmatched. Germline V gives CDR1 MDHEN, CDR2 SYDVKM. As DNA, the CDR3 is TGTGCCAGCAGTTTAGTCGGGACAGGGGGTCTCAACGAGCAGTACTTC. Translation: CASSLVGTGGLNEQYF.

The chain couples TRBV7-7 to TRBJ2-2, with TRBD2 matching 10 bases. CDR3 length: 16 residues. Per the germline V gene, CDR1 is SSHAT and CDR2 is FNYEAQ (reference sequence). The J segment lost 6 bases and the V segment lost 5 bases, leaving 9 bases of the junction unmatched. The CDR3 is CASSTTSGGAPGELFF. CDR3 sequence (DNA): TGTGCCAGCAGCACGACCAGCGGGGGGGCCCCCGGGGAGCTGTTTTTT. The full variable domain, in which reference TRBV7-7 and TRBJ2-2 provide the parts outside the CDR3, is GAGVSQSPRYKVTKRGQDVTLRCDPISSHATLYWYQQALGQGPEFLTYFNYEAQPDKSGLPSDRFSAERPEGSISTLTIQRTEQRDSAMYRCASSTTSGGAPGELFFGEGSRLTVL.

This chain joins TRBV4-3 and TRBJ2-3; the D gene is possibly TRBD2 (5 bases). The CDR3 loop spans 16 amino acids. The V end lost 4 bases, the J end lost 2 bases, and 16 bases lay between the germline ends. The germline V gene has CDR1 LGHNA and CDR2 YSLEER. The CDR3 sequence: CASSRGDEGVTDTQYF. CDR3 nucleotides: TGCGCCAGCAGCCGGGGAGACGAGGGAGTCACAGATACGCAGTATTTT.

This clone turned up a few times. This chain uses TRBV7-2 with TRBJ2-5; D not certain. Germline lookup yields CDR1 SGHTA and CDR2 FQGNSA. The V gene lost 2 bases and the J gene lost 9 bases, with 16 bases spanning the gap. The CDR3 covers 14 residues. The CDR3, as DNA: TGTGCCAGCAGCTTATTGGTAGGCCAAGTTTCCCAGTACTTC. It specifies CASSLLVGQVSQYF.

The V and J genes are TRBV5-1 and TRBJ1-2, with 9 nucleotides matching TRBD1. CDR3 length: 16 amino acids. V lost 0 bases and J lost 1; bases outside the gene matches: 4. Germline CDR1 reads SGHRS; CDR2 reads YFSETQ. In DNA, the CDR3 is TGCGCCAGCAGCTTGGACCCGGGACAGGGTAACTATGGCTACACCTTC. This gives the protein CASSLDPGQGNYGYTF.

V usage is TRBV28 and J usage is TRBJ1-6; the match to TRBD1 covers 9 bases. V dropped 7 bases and J dropped 1; count of bases not matched to a gene: 5. Per the germline V gene, CDR1 is MDHEN and CDR2 is SYDVKM. The CDR3 runs 16 residues. CDR3 bases: TGTGCCAGCAACCCGGGACAGGGATCCTATAATTCACCCCTCCACTTT. The encoded protein is CASNPGQGSYNSPLHF.

The chain recombines TRBV10-3 with TRBJ1-2; 7 bases align to TRBD1. Per the germline V gene, CDR1 is ENHRY and CDR2 is SYGVKD. CDR3 length: 13 amino acids. The V segment lost 2 bases and the J segment 4 bases; nucleotides outside the gene matches: 1. The CDR3 DNA reads TGTGCCATCAGTGAGGGACAGGTCTATGGCTACACCTTC. Translated: CAISEGQVYGYTF.

This chain uses TRBV6-2 or TRBV6-3 with TRBJ2-2, with a possible D match to TRBD2 (6 bases). Germline values: CDR1 MNHEY, CDR2 SVGEGT. Trimming removed 4 bases at V and 3 bases at J, with 12 bases between. There are 15 residues in the CDR3. CDR3 in amino acids: CASSSGGVDTGELFF. The CDR3 DNA reads TGTGCCAGCAGTTCTGGCGGGGTTGACACCGGGGAGCTGTTTTTT.

This sequence joins TRBV19 and TRBJ1-5, with 9 nucleotides matching TRBD1. The V gene end was trimmed by 5 bases and the J gene end by 4 bases; junction bases not matched to a gene: 6. CDR1 and CDR2 from the germline V gene are LNHDA and SQIVND (reference sequence). The CDR3 consists of 15 residues. The DNA for the CDR3 is TGTGCCAGTAGTGTAACAGGGGGCCGGAATCAGCCCCAGCATTTT. Amino acid sequence: CASSVTGGRNQPQHF.

CDR3 sequence reads: CASSYARGANEQFF. As DNA, the CDR3 is TGTGCCAGCAGCTACGCGCGGGGGGCCAATGAGCAGTTCTTC. The chain couples TRBV7-9 to TRBJ2-1, with 8 bases matching TRBD2. Germline V lookup: CDR1 SEHNR, CDR2 FQNEAQ (reference sequence). The CDR3 is 14 amino acids. The ends lost 4 bases at V and 6 bases at J; junction bases unmatched: 5.

The rearrangement joins TRBV30 to TRBJ2-7, with 7 nucleotides matching TRBD2. Germline V gene lookup returns CDR1 GTSNPN and CDR2 SVGIG (reference sequence). V shed 3 bases, J shed 0 bases, and the junction held 8 bases outside the gene matches. The CDR3 length is 15 residues. Here the CDR3 DNA reads TGTGCCTGGAGGAGAATAGCGGGTAACTCCTACGAGCAGTACTTC. This codes for CAWRRIAGNSYEQYF.

The J gene is TRBJ1-2, the V gene TRBV5-5, with 7 bases matching TRBD1. The J segment lost 7 bases and the V segment lost 0 bases, leaving 15 bases of the junction unmatched. CDR3 length equals 17 residues. The germline gives CDR1 SGHKS, CDR2 YYEKEE (reference sequence). CDR3: CASSLAGTDPRNGGYTF. CDR3 nucleotide sequence: TGTGCCAGCAGCTTGGCCGGGACAGACCCTAGGAATGGTGGCTACACCTTC.

This chain connects TRBV19 to TRBJ1-5, with D possibly matching TRBD1 (5 bases). The CDR3 runs 14 residues. The germline gives CDR1 LNHDA, CDR2 SQIVND (reference sequence). The V end lost 7 bases, the J end lost 1 base, and 11 bases lay between the germline ends. The CDR3 loop is CASKGTGSNQPQHF. As DNA, the CDR3 is TGTGCCAGTAAGGGAACAGGAAGCAATCAGCCCCAGCATTTT.

The gene calls are TRBV9 and TRBJ2-7; tentatively, D is TRBD2 (7 bases). The CDR3 is 14 amino acids. Germline V lookup: CDR1 SGDLS, CDR2 YYNGEE. V was shortened by 4 bases and J by 7 bases, with 18 bases between the two germline ends. CDR3 nucleotides: TGTGCCAGCAGCCCGGGGGGCACTAGTACGGAGCAGTACTTC. Protein: CASSPGGTSTEQYF.

The gene calls are TRBV3-1 (or the pseudogene TRBV3-2) and TRBJ2-5; 10 nucleotides line up with TRBD1. Looked up from germline, CDR1 is LGHDT and CDR2 is YNNKEL (reference sequence). The CDR3 has 15 amino acids. J lost 5 bases, V lost 4 bases, and 7 bases had no gene match. As DNA, the CDR3 is TGTGCCAGCAGCCTCCGGGACAGGGGAGGTGAGACCCAGTACTTC. Its protein is CASSLRDRGGETQYF.

This chain connects TRBV7-3 to TRBJ2-6; D unclear. Germline CDR1 SGHTA, CDR2 FQGTGA. V lost 1 base to trimming and J lost 0 bases, with 10 bases between them. The CDR3 length is 17 residues. CDR3: CASSLIGGNSGANVLTF. CDR3 coding DNA: TGTGCCAGCAGCTTAATAGGCGGTAACTCTGGGGCCAACGTCCTGACTTTC.

This clone has just one count. The J gene is TRBJ2-2, the V gene TRBV5-1, with 8 bases lining up with TRBD1. The CDR3 is made up of 15 amino acids. Germline V lookup: CDR1 SGHRS, CDR2 YFSETQ. The V segment lost 4 bases and the J segment 3 bases; nucleotides outside the gene matches: 5. CDR3 residues: CASSPGGWDTGELFF. Here the CDR3 DNA reads TGCGCCAGCAGCCCAGGGGGCTGGGACACCGGGGAGCTGTTTTTT.